Listed below are T cell receptor beta chains from one sample, sequenced in a study of T cell responses to AZD1222 COVID-19 vaccine. Sequencing used immunoSEQ multiplex PCR; TCRdb keeps in-frame clones, though not all of them. The sample has about 190,000 clones; approximately 92% are singletons. This specimen was peripheral blood, taken on day 0 of AZD1222 vaccination. The receptors come from an adult in good health. CDR3s include the opening cysteine and the closing phenylalanine or tryptophan. Each record gives: J gene, clone size, D gene, V gene, CDR3 DNA, CDR3 protein. A D gene is named only where the DNA matches it firmly. Some rows have no size entry. The others give once, few or many, or a class for an expanded clone.

TRBJ2-7 once TRBD2 TRBV19 TGTGCCAGTAGTCTGATGAGCGGGGGGGCCTACGAGCAGTACTTC CASSLMSGGAYEQYF
TRBJ1-2 NA TRBD1 TRBV13 TGTGCCAGCAGCCGGGACAGCTCGGTTGGCTACACCTTC CASSRDSSVGYTF
TRBJ2-3 NA NA TRBV5-1 TGCGCCAGCAGCTTGGCCGGCACAGATACGCAGTATTTT CASSLAGTDTQYF
TRBJ1-4 NA NA TRBV6-1 TGTGCCAGCAGTGAAGGGGGCAGATATAATGAAAAACTGTTTTTT CASSEGGRYNEKLFF
TRBJ2-5 NA TRBD2 TRBV19 TGTGCCAGTAGTAACCTAGCGGGGGGAGAGACCCAGTACTTC CASSNLAGGETQYF
TRBJ2-7 NA NA TRBV15 NA CATSRGETGNPYEQYFEQYF
TRBJ1-4 once NA TRBV5-1 TGCGCCAGCAGCTCTGGAGAGCTAGGAAGTAATGAAAAACTGTTTTTT CASSSGELGSNEKLFF
TRBJ1-3 NA NA TRBV5-1 TGCGCCAGCAGCTTGGGGACAACTGGAAACACCATATATTTT CASSLGTTGNTIYF
TRBJ1-2 NA NA TRBV28 TGTGCCAGCAGGCTGGGGGGGGTGTGGGGTAACTATGGCTACACCTTC CASRLGGVWGNYGYTF
TRBJ2-1 NA TRBD2 TRBV28 TGTGCCAGCACGAAGCCGGGACTAGCGATAGATGAGCAGTTCTTC CASTKPGLAIDEQFF
TRBJ1-4 NA TRBD1 TRBV7-9 TGTGCCAGCAGCGACTCCGGGACAGCTAATGAAAAACTGTTTTTT CASSDSGTANEKLFF
TRBJ1-4 NA NA TRBV7-2 TGTGCCAGCAGCTTAAGGCCAGTAGAAAAACTGTTTTTT CASSLRPVEKLFF
TRBJ2-2 NA NA TRBV7-2 TGTGCCAGCAGCCAGGGGTCTTTCACCGGGGAGCTGTTTTTT CASSQGSFTGELFF
TRBJ1-5 few NA TRBV2 TGTGCCAGCAGTGAATTGGGCCAATCGCAGCCCCAGCATTTT CASSELGQSQPQHF
TRBJ1-1 NA NA TRBV20-1 TGCAGTGAATCGGTGAACACTGAAGCTTTCTTT CSESVNTEAFF
TRBJ1-6 NA NA TRBV13 TGTGCCAGCAGCATGGGACAATATAATTCACCCCTCCACTTT CASSMGQYNSPLHF
TRBJ2-5 NA NA TRBV30 TGTGCCTGGAGTGTGTCCCCCCGGCAGACCCAGTACTTC CAWSVSPRQTQYF
TRBJ1-6 NA NA TRBV6-1 TGTGCCAGCAGTGAAAAGGGAGGCAGTCCGTTACCCCTCCACTTT CASSEKGGSPLPLHF
TRBJ2-6 NA NA TRBV3-1/TRBV3-2 TGTGCCAGCAGCCAATGGGCAGGGGGGGCCAACGTCCTGACTTTC CASSQWAGGANVLTF
TRBJ2-7 NA NA TRBV19 TGTGCCAGTAGTAATAGGGGCCAGTCCTACGAGCAGTACTTC CASSNRGQSYEQYF
TRBJ2-3 few NA TRBV4-2 TGTGCCAGCAGGACACTCTGGGGCCCAGATACGCAGTATTTT CASRTLWGPDTQYF
TRBJ2-7 NA NA TRBV5-1 TGCGCCAGCAGCTTGGGCTTCGGGACGGTTTCCTACGAGCAGTACTTC CASSLGFGTVSYEQYF
TRBJ2-7 NA NA TRBV3-1/TRBV3-2 TGTGCCAGCAGCCGGGAAGGGACGGAGGCCTACGAGCAGTACTTC CASSREGTEAYEQYF
TRBJ2-7 NA TRBD1 TRBV6-5 TGTGCCAGCAGTCACCAGGCAGGGGGAAACTACGAGCAGTACTTC CASSHQAGGNYEQYF
TRBJ2-5 NA TRBD1 TRBV6-5 TGTGCCTCATTATCCGGGACAGGAGGTCGAGAGACCCAGTACTTC CASLSGTGGRETQYF
TRBJ1-5 NA NA TRBV2 TGTGCCAGCAGTGAAGCCGGCTCCGCACGAGTCGGTCAGCCCCAGCATTTT CASSEAGSARVGQPQHF
TRBJ1-4 NA TRBD1 TRBV11-2 TGTGCCAGCAGCTTAGCCGGGACAGACGAAAAACTGTTTTTT CASSLAGTDEKLFF
TRBJ1-2 NA NA TRBV29-1 TGCAGCGTACTTGTCGGTCCCGGCACTTACACCTTC CSVLVGPGTYTF
TRBJ1-2 NA NA TRBV6-1 TGTGCCAGCAGTGAATACGAATATGGCTACACCTTC CASSEYEYGYTF
TRBJ2-3 NA TRBD2 TRBV6-5 TGTGCCAGCACGCTAGCGGGGGCAGATACGCAGTATTTT CASTLAGADTQYF
TRBJ2-7 NA NA TRBV2 TGTGCCAGCAGTGGAGACGCCTTTTCCTACGAGCAGTACTTC CASSGDAFSYEQYF
TRBJ2-3 NA NA TRBV5-1 TGCGCCAGCAGCCTCGTACCGGGGCCCACAGATACGCAGTATTTT CASSLVPGPTDTQYF
TRBJ1-2 NA NA TRBV7-9 TGTGCCAGCCTCCCGCTGCGAGGCTACACCTTC CASLPLRGYTF
TRBJ2-3 NA NA TRBV7-3 TGTGCCAGTGGGGAGGCGTCAGATACGCAGTATTTT CASGEASDTQYF
TRBJ2-5 NA TRBD2 TRBV6-5 TGTGCCAGCAGTCCAGCGGGGGCTAATTACGGGACCCAGTACTTC CASSPAGANYGTQYF
TRBJ2-2 NA TRBD1 TRBV13 TGTGCCAGCAGGGCAGGACAGGGCAGTATCACCGGGGAGCTGTTTTTT CASRAGQGSITGELFF
TRBJ2-7 NA NA TRBV6-1 TGTGCCAGCAGTGAAGCATACTTCGGACAGACCTACGAGCAGTACTTC CASSEAYFGQTYEQYF
TRBJ2-5 NA NA TRBV2 TGTGCCAGCAGAGATACAGGTTCTCCTTCCCCAGAGACCCAGTACTTC CASRDTGSPSPETQYF
TRBJ1-2 NA NA TRBV6-4 TGTGCCAGCAGCCCCGAGGCGGGGAGCTATGGCTACACCTTC CASSPEAGSYGYTF
TRBJ1-4 NA TRBD1 TRBV19 TGTGCCAGTAGTACAACAGGGGTTTTAAGAGCTAATGAAAAACTGTTTTTT CASSTTGVLRANEKLFF
TRBJ1-5 NA NA TRBV30 TGTGCCTGGCACCCCGGCGAGGGTAGCAATCAGCCCCAGCATTTT CAWHPGEGSNQPQHF
TRBJ1-2 NA NA TRBV6-1 TGTGCCAGCAGTGAAGACCACTATGGCTACACCTTC CASSEDHYGYTF
TRBJ1-5 NA NA TRBV7-9 TGTGCCAGCAGCTGGAGCAATCAGCCCCAGCATTTT CASSWSNQPQHF
TRBJ1-4 NA NA TRBV7-4 TGTGCCAGCAGCTTAAGAGACACGAATAATGAAAAACTGTTTTTT CASSLRDTNNEKLFF
TRBJ1-1 few TRBD1 TRBV5-1 TGCGCCAGCAGCACAGGGGATAGGCTCAACACTGAAGCTTTCTTT CASSTGDRLNTEAFF
TRBJ1-5 NA TRBD1 TRBV12-3/TRBV12-4 TGTGCCAGCAGCTACCAGGGGGCCCAGCCCCAGCATTTT CASSYQGAQPQHF
TRBJ2-7 NA TRBD2 TRBV11-1 TGTGCCAGCAGCCGGGGGGAGGCCTACGAGCAGTACTTC CASSRGEAYEQYF
TRBJ2-1 NA NA TRBV5-6 TGTGCCAGCAGCTTTGGGACAAGCTCCTACAATGAGCAGTTCTTC CASSFGTSSYNEQFF
TRBJ2-1 NA NA TRBV21-1 TGTGCCATTTCAGTCGGCGGGAGGAATGAGCAGTTCTTC CAISVGGRNEQFF
TRBJ1-6 once NA TRBV20-1 TGCAGTGCTAGTACCGGGCCTCGGAATTCACCCCTCCACTTT CSASTGPRNSPLHF
TRBJ1-3 NA NA TRBV7-6 TGTGCCTGCAGCACCGGTTCGGGGGGAAACACCATATATTTT CACSTGSGGNTIYF